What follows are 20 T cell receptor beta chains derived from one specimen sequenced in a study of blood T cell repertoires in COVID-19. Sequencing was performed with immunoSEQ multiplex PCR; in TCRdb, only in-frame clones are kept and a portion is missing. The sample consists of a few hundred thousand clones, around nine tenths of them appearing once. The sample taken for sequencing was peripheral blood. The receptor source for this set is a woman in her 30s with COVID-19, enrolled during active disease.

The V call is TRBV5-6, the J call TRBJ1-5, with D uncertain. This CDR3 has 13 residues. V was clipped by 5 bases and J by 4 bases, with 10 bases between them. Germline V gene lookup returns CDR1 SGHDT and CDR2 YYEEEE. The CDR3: CASSPGLNQPQHF. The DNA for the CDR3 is TGTGCCAGCAGTCCTGGTCTAAATCAGCCCCAGCATTTT.

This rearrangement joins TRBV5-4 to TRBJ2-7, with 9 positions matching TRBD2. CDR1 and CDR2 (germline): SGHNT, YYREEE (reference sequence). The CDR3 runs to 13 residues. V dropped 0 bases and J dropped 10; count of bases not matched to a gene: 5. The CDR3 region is CASSLDATSGQYF. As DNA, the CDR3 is TGTGCCAGCAGCTTGGACGCGACTAGCGGTCAGTACTTC.

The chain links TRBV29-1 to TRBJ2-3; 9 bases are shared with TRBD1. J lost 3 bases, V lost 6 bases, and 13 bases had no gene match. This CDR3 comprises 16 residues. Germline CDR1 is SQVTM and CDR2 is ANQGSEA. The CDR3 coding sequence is TGCAGCGTCCCATACCGGAGGACAGGGGAAACAGATACGCAGTATTTT. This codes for CSVPYRRTGETDTQYF.

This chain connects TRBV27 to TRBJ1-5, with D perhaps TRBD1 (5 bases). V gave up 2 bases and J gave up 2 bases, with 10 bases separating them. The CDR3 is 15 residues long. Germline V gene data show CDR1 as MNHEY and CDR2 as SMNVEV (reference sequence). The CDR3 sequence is CASSLGTGGNQPQHF. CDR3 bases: TGTGCCAGCAGTTTAGGGACGGGGGGCAATCAGCCCCAGCATTTT.

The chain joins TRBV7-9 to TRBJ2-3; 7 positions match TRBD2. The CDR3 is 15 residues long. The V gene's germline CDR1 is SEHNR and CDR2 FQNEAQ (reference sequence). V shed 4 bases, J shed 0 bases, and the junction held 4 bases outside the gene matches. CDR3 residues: CASSSLTSSTDTQYF. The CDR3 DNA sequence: TGTGCCAGCAGCTCCTTGACTAGCAGCACAGATACGCAGTATTTT.

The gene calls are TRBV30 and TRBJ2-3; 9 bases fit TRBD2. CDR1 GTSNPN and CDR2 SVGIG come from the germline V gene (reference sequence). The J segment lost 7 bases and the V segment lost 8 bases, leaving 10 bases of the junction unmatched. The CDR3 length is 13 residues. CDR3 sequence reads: CAGSAGGWNTQYF. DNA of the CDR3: TGTGCCGGCTCTGCGGGGGGGTGGAATACGCAGTATTTT.

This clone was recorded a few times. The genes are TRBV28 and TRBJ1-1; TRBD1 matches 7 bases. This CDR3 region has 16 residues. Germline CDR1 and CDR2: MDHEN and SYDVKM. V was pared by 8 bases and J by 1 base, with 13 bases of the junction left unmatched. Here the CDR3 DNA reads TGTGCCAGCCCCCCTCCCTCGGGACAGCAGAACACTGAAGCTTTCTTT. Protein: CASPPPSGQQNTEAFF.

CDR3 amino acids: CASSLVGTGDTEAFF. The CDR3 nucleotides are TGCGCCAGCAGCTTAGTTGGGACAGGGGATACTGAAGCTTTCTTT. This chain uses TRBV5-1 with TRBJ1-1; 10 nucleotides match TRBD1. This CDR3 has 15 amino acids. Per germline, CDR1 SGHRS and CDR2 YFSETQ. The V segment lost 2 bases and the J segment 5 bases; nucleotides outside the gene matches: 6. Full variable domain (remainder filled in from reference TRBV5-1 and TRBJ1-1): KAGVTQTPRYLIKTRGQQVTLSCSPISGHRSVSWYQQTPGQGLQFLFEYFSETQRNKGNFPGRFSGRQFSNSRSEMNVSTLELGDSALYLCASSLVGTGDTEAFFGQGTRLTVV.

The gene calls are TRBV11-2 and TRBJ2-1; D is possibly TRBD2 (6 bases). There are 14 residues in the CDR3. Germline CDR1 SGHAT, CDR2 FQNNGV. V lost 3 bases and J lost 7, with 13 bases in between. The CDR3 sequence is CASSFGLRQNEQFF. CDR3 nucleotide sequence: TGTGCCAGCAGCTTCGGACTACGGCAGAATGAGCAGTTCTTC.

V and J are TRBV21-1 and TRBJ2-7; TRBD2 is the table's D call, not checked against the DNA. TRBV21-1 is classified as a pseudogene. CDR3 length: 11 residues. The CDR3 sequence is CAGNPNYEQYF. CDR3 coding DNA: TGTGCCGGTAACCCTAATTACGAGCAGTACTTC.

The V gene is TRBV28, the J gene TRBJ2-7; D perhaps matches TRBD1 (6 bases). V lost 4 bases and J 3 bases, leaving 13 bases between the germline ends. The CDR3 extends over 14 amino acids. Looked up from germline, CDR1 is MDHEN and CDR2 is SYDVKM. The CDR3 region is CASSSHGTRYEQYF. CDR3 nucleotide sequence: TGTGCCAGCAGTTCACACGGGACACGCTACGAGCAGTACTTC.

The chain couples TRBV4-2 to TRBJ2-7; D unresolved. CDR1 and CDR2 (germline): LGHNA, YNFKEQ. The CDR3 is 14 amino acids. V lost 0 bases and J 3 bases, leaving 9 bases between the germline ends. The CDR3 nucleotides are TGTGCCAGCAGCCAAGAACCAGGTATCTACGAGCAGTACTTC. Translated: CASSQEPGIYEQYF.

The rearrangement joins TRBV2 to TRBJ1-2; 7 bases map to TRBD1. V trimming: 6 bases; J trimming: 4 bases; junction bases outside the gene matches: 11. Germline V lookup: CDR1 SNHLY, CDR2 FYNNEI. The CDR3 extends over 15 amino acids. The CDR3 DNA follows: TGTGCCAGCAGAAGACAGGGAAATGGCGGCTATGGCTACACCTTC. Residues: CASRRQGNGGYGYTF.

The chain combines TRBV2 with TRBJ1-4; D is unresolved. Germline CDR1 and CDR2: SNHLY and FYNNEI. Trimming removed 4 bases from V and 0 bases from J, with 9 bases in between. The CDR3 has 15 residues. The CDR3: CASSGGFATNEKLFF. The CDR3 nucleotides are TGTGCCAGCAGTGGCGGTTTTGCAACTAATGAAAAACTGTTTTTT.

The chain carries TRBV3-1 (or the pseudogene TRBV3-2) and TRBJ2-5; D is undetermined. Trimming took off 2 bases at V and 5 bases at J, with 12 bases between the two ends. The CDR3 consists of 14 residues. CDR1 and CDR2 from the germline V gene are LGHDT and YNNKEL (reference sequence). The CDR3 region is CASSQQASRETQYF. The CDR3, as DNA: TGTGCCAGCAGCCAACAGGCCTCACGGGAGACCCAGTACTTC.

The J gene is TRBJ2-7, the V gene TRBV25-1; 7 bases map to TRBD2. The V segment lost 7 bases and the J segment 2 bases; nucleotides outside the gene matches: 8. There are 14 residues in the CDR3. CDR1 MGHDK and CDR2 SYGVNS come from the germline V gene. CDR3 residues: CASTSSSGPYEQYF. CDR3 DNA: TGTGCCAGCACTAGTTCTAGCGGCCCCTACGAGCAGTACTTC.

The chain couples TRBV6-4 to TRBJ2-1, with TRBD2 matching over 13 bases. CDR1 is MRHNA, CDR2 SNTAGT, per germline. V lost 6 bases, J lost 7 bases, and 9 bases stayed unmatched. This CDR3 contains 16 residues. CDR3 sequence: CASSLSPGLAGNEQFF. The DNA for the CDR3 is TGTGCCAGCAGCCTTAGTCCGGGACTAGCGGGAAATGAGCAGTTCTTC.

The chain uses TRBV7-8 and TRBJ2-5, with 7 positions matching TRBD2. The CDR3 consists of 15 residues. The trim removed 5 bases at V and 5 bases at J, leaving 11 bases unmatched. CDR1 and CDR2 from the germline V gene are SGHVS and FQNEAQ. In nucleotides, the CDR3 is TGTGCCAGCAGCCCGCTTTCTAGCGGAAGGGAGACCCAGTACTTC. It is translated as CASSPLSSGRETQYF.

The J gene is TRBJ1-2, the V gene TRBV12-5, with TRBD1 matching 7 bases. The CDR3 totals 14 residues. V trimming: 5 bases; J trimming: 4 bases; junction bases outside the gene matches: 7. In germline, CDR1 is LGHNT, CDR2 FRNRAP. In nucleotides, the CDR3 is TGTGCTAGTGGTGGACAGGCGGGAATCTATGGCTACACCTTC. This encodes CASGGQAGIYGYTF.

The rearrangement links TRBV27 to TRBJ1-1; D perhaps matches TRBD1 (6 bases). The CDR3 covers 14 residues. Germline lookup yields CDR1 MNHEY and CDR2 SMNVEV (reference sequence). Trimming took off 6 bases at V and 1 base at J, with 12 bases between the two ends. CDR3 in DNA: TGTGCCAGCAGATGGGACATCACGAACACTGAAGCTTTCTTT. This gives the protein CASRWDITNTEAFF.